Below are 5 T cell receptor beta chains sequenced from a single sample in a study of shared T cell receptors in the human thymus. The repertoire was sequenced with immunoSEQ multiplex PCR; TCRdb's copy has only in-frame clones and lacks some. The data show hundreds of thousands of clones, with approximately 78% seen just once and roughly 0.013% held by the top ten. A further study also used this sample, focusing on human thymus T cells.

The sequencing input was thymocytes. These receptors originate from a boy in the first two years of life with a congenital heart defect.

The chain recombines TRBV12-5 with TRBJ1-1; 8 bases are shared with TRBD1. V lost 1 base, J lost 7 bases, and 11 bases stayed unmatched. Looked up from germline, CDR1 is LGHNT and CDR2 is FRNRAP. The CDR3 runs 16 residues. The CDR3 sequence: CASGLAHPDRVDEAFF. In nucleotides, the CDR3 is TGTGCTAGTGGTTTGGCCCATCCGGACAGGGTTGATGAAGCTTTCTTT.

The chain has TRBV6-6 and TRBJ1-1, with D unresolved. The germline CDR1 and CDR2 sequences are MNHNY and SVGAGI (reference sequence). This CDR3 has 14 amino acids. CDR3 in amino acids: CGSIPSGWNTEAFF. The CDR3 DNA follows: TGTGGGAGCATCCCCAGTGGTTGGAACACTGAAGCTTTCTTT.

This chain connects TRBV27 to TRBJ2-7, with a weak D call TRBD2 (5 bases). The CDR3 is made up of 14 amino acids. Germline V gives CDR1 MNHEY, CDR2 SMNVEV (reference sequence). V dropped 5 bases and J dropped 1 base, with 12 bases sitting between them. The CDR3 coding sequence is TGTGCCAGCAGTCTAGCTCAGGAGTCCTACGAGCAGTACTTC. This gives the protein CASSLAQESYEQYF.

The chain employs TRBV14 and TRBJ2-7; D remains ambiguous. The CDR3 totals 14 residues. Germline V lookup: CDR1 SGHDN, CDR2 FVKESK. Trimming took off 3 bases at V and 6 bases at J, with 15 bases between the two ends. CDR3 sequence reads: CASSHPPIVSEQYF. CDR3 nucleotide sequence: TGTGCCAGCAGCCACCCCCCTATAGTAAGCGAGCAGTACTTC.

This chain joins TRBV11-3 and TRBJ2-3; D perhaps matches TRBD2 (6 bases). The CDR3 totals 16 residues. Deletions cut 6 bases from V and 1 base from J, with 17 bases between. Germline-derived CDR1 and CDR2 are SGHNT and YENEEA. CDR3 loop: CASSKRAWTGTDTQYF. The DNA of the CDR3 is TGTGCCAGCAGTAAGCGGGCCTGGACTGGCACAGATACGCAGTATTTT.